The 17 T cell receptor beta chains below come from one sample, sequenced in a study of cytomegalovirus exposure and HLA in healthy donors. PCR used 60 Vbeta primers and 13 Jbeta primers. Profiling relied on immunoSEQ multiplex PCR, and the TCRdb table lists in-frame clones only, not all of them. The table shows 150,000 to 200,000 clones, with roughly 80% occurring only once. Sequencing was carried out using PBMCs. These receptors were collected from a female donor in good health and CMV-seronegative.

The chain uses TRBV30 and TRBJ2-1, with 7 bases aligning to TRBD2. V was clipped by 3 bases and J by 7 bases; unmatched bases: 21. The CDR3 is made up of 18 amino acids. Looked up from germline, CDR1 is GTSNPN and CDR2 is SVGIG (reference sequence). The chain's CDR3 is CAWSSIWGSGLARNEQFF. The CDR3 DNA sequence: TGTGCCTGGAGCTCGATTTGGGGTAGCGGGCTAGCTAGGAATGAGCAGTTCTTC.

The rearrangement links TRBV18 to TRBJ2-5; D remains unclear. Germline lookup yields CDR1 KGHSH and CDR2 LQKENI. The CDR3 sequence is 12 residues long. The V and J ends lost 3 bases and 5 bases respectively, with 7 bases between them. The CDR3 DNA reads TGTGCCAGCTCACCCGAGCTTGAGACCCAGTACTTC. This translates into CASSPELETQYF. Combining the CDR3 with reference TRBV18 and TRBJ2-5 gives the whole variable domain NAGVMQNPRHLVRRRGQEARLRCSPMKGHSHVYWYRQLPEEGLKFMVYLQKENIIDESGMPKERFSAEFPKEGPSILRIQQVVRGDSAAYFCASSPELETQYFGPGTRLLVL.

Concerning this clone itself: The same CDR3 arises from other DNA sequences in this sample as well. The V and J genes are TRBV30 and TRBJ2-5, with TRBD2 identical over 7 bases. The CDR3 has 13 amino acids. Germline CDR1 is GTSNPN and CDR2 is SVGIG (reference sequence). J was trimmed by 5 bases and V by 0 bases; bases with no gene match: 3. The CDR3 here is CAWSVLGGETQYF. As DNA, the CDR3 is TGTGCCTGGAGTGTATTGGGGGGGGAGACCCAGTACTTC.

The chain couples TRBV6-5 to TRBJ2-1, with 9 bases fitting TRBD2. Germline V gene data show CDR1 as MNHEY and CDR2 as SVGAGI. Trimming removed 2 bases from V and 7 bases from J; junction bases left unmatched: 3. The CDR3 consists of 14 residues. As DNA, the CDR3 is TGTGCCAGCAGTTACGGGACTAGCAGAAATGAGCAGTTCTTC. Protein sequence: CASSYGTSRNEQFF.

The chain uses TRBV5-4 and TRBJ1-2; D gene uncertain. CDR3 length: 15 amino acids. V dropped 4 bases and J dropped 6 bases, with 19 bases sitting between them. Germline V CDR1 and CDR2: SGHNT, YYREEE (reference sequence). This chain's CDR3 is CASSQLQYGEDGYTF. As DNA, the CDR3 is TGTGCCAGCAGCCAACTACAATACGGGGAGGATGGCTACACCTTC.

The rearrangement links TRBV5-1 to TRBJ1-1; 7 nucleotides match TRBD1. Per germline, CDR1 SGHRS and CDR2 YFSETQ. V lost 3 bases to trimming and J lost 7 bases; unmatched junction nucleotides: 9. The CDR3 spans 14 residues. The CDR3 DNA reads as TGCGCCAGCAGCTCGTTTGACAGGGAGGATGAAGCTTTCTTT. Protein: CASSSFDREDEAFF. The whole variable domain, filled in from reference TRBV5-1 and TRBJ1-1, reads KAGVTQTPRYLIKTRGQQVTLSCSPISGHRSVSWYQQTPGQGLQFLFEYFSETQRNKGNFPGRFSGRQFSNSRSEMNVSTLELGDSALYLCASSSFDREDEAFFGQGTRLTVV.

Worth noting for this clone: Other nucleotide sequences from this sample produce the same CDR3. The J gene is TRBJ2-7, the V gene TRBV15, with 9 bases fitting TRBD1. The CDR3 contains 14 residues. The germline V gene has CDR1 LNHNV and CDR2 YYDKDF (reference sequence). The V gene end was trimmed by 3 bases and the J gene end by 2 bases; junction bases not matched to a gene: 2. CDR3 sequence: CATSRDRGTYEQYF. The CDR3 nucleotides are TGTGCCACCAGCAGGGACAGGGGAACCTACGAGCAGTACTTC.

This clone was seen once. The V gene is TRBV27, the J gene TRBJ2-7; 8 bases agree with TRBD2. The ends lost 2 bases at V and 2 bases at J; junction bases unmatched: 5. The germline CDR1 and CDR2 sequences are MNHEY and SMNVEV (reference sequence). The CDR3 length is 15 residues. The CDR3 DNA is TGTGCCAGCAGTTTACGGGGGGGCACTCCCTACGAGCAGTACTTC. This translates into CASSLRGGTPYEQYF.

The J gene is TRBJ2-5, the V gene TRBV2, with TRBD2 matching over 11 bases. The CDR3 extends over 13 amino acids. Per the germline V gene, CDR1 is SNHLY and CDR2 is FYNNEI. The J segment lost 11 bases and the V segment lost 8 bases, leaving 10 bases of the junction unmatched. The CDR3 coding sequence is TGTGCCAGCTCTACTAGCGGGAGCCGGGAGCAGTACTTC. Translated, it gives CASSTSGSREQYF.

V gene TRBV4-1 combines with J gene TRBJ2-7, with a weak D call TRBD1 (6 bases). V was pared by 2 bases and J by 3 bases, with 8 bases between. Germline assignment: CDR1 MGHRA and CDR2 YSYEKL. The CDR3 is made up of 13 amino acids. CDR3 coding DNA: TGCGCCAGCAGCCAAATGGACAGCTACGAGCAGTACTTC. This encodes CASSQMDSYEQYF.

The CDR3 loop reads CASSGGQGLNEQFF. The CDR3 coding sequence is TGTGCCAGTAGTGGGGGACAGGGATTAAATGAGCAGTTCTTC. V is TRBV19 and J is TRBJ2-1, with TRBD1 matching 9 bases. The ends lost 5 bases at V and 7 bases at J; junction bases unmatched: 6. Germline V lookup: CDR1 LNHDA, CDR2 SQIVND (reference sequence). There are 14 residues in the CDR3.

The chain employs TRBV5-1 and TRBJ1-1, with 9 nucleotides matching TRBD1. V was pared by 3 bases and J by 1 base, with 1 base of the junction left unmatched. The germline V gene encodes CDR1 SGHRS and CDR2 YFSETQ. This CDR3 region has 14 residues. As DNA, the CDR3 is TGCGCCAGCAGCTCACAGGGGGCGAACACTGAAGCTTTCTTT. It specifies CASSSQGANTEAFF. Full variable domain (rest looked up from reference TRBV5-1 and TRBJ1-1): KAGVTQTPRYLIKTRGQQVTLSCSPISGHRSVSWYQQTPGQGLQFLFEYFSETQRNKGNFPGRFSGRQFSNSRSEMNVSTLELGDSALYLCASSSQGANTEAFFGQGTRLTVV.

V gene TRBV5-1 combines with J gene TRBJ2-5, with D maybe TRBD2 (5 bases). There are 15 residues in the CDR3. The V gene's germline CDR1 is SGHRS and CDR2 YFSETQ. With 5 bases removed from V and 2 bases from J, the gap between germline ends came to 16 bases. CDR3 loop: CASSIYSGIQETQYF. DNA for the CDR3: TGCGCCAGCAGTATCTACTCCGGGATTCAAGAGACCCAGTACTTC.

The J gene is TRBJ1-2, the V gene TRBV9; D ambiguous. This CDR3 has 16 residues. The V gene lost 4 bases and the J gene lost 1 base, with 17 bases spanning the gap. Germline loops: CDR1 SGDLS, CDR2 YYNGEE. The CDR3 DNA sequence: TGTGCCAGCAGCTTGAGCGGAGATAACCTTAACTATGGCTACACCTTC. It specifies CASSLSGDNLNYGYTF.

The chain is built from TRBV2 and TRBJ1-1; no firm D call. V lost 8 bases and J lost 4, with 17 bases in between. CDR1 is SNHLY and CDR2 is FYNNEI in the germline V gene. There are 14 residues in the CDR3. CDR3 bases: TGTGCCAGCGAAACCTGGGAGGAAGGCACTGAAGCTTTCTTT. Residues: CASETWEEGTEAFF.

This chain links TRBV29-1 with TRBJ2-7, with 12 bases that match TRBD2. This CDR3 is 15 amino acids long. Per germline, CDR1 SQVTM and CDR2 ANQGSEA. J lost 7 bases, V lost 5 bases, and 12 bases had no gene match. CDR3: CSVFAGTSGYKEQYF. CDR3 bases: TGCAGCGTTTTCGCCGGGACTAGCGGGTACAAGGAGCAGTACTTC.

This chain's CDR3 is CAISESLGANSPLHF. DNA of the CDR3: TGTGCCATCAGTGAGTCTTTGGGGGCTAATTCACCCCTCCACTTT. The rearrangement uses TRBV10-3 and TRBJ1-6; the D gene is possibly TRBD1 (6 bases). The V gene's germline CDR1 is ENHRY and CDR2 SYGVKD. V dropped 0 bases and J dropped 6 bases, with 9 bases sitting between them. The CDR3 length is 15 residues.